This T cell receptor beta chain was recorded in a study of monozygotic twins with inflammatory bowel disease (dated 2019 in TCRdb). About the study as a whole: The complete study included 30 or so monozygotic twin pairs: 19 IBD-discordant Danish pairs and nine German pairs, of which four were IBD-concordant and five were IBD-discordant. Each individual had, on average, about 151 000 unique TCRalpha sequences and 181 000 unique TCRbeta sequences available for analysis. Within discordant pairs, disease-associated traits were sought mainly by comparing IBD patients with their genetically identical healthy co-twins.

Overall results and qualifications from the work: The results gave no support for a single strong signal or clonotype linked to IBD. The analysis was unable to tell apart different T cell subtypes. TCRbeta repertoire diversity, by inverse Simpson index, was decreased in IBD patients compared with their healthy co-twins. Concordant and discordant twins showed no difference in repertoire similarity, possibly because of limited statistical power. Background noise and inter-individual variability may have been introduced into the repertoires by the differing immunosuppressive treatments among patients. Compared with healthy twins, IBD patients shared fewer clonotypes with other individuals, and the difference was most pronounced in patients with signs of disease activity.

From each donor, an approximately 2.4 ml peripheral blood sample was collected into PAXgene tubes and kept at -80 degrees C. Without any T cell sorting, total RNA was extracted from whole blood using the PAXgene blood miRNA kit on an automated QIAcube. Peripheral blood from monozygotic twin pairs, either concordant or discordant for inflammatory bowel disease, underwent deep TCRalpha and TCRbeta repertoire profiling that used unique molecular barcoding. For every twin pair, smoking habits were documented, and each individual was categorised as a current, former or never smoker. Receptor amplification or capture employed 5' RACE. For each TCR library, approximately 3.5 ug of total RNA was used. For each sample, cDNA synthesis with SMARTScribe reverse transcriptase was split into eight separate reactions. During cDNA synthesis, template switching introduced unique molecular identifiers that contained a 6-nucleotide sample barcode. TCRalpha and TCRbeta cDNA was amplified in two nested PCRs of 16 and 9 cycles, and bead purification was carried out after each PCR. Before amplification, cDNA was treated with uracil DNA-glycosylase and purified using the QIAquick PCR purification kit. In the second PCR, Illumina TruSeq-compatible adapters and sample-specific barcodes were added. TapeStation and Qubit were used to check library quality and concentration, and 5 to 5.5 ng of each library was pooled. Pooled libraries were sequenced on an Illumina HiSeq2500 single-index Rapid Run with 2 x 100 bp reads and custom sequencing primers. In the original analysis: MiGEC version 1.2.6 was used for UMI-based consensus assembly to correct PCR and sequencing errors. MiXCR version 2.1.1 handled V(D)J alignment, clonotype assembly and CDR3 extraction. Gene usage, clonotype sharing and MAIT/NKT TCR abundance were normalised by analysing the top 1000, 10 000 and 20 000 clonotypes per sample. Diversity was computed as the inverse Simpson index with the vegan R package after downsampling to 27 000 UMIs. Statistical testing used paired Mann-Whitney U tests on the discordant twin pairs and applied Benjamini-Hochberg correction for multiple testing. The reads, reprocessed by TCRdb, yield one row per CDR3 protein sequence and no DNA. The V and J calls and clone size are TCRdb's, not the authors'. The sample has fewer than 350,000 distinct CDR3 sequences on record. The top ten constitute roughly 2% of the sample.

The CDR3, from cysteine to phenylalanine, totals 13 residues. The entry carries no DNA sequence. Via the germline V gene, CDR1 is MGHRA and CDR2 YSYEKL. About this clonotype itself: Its target antigen remains unknown.

The sample consisted of blood. The receptor was isolated from a human donor with ulcerative colitis or Crohn's disease, or a healthy co-twin of an affected twin (not recorded which). The chain couples TRBV4-1 to TRBJ2-4; the D call of TRBD1 rests on TCRdb alone, since no DNA is present to check it. The CDR3 has the sequence CASSHGQQNIQYF.